This T cell receptor (beta chain) was obtained from a study of shared T cell receptors in the human thymus. Measured with immunoSEQ multiplex PCR; TCRdb has only the in-frame clones, and not every one. The profile shows about 660,000 clones, approximately 89% of them singletons. This clone has only one observation. The trim removed 5 bases at V and 6 bases at J, leaving 17 bases unmatched. The germline gives CDR1 MDHEN, CDR2 SYDVKM. This CDR3 comprises 18 residues. These data are also associated with another study on human thymus T cells. From that paper: Thymic repertoires overlap heavily among unrelated individuals, related research has reported.

The receptor's source is a boy in the first two years of life with a congenital heart defect. The V and J genes are TRBV28 and TRBJ2-1; 9 positions match TRBD2. The source material was thymocytes. CDR3 region: CASSPGSSSGIPFNEQFF. CDR3 in DNA: TGTGCCAGCAGTCCCGGGTCGTCTAGCGGGATTCCTTTCAATGAGCAGTTCTTC.